The clone carrying this T cell receptor (beta chain) has at least ten counts. What it binds is not known. Active moderate-to-severe ophthalmopathy, Clinical Activity Score at least 3, NOSPECS at least 4, under 3 months' duration. Clinicians diagnosed patients from clinical symptoms, serum thyroxine and TRAb, thyroid ultrasound and orbital computed tomography. The sample comes from a study of T cells in Graves' hyperthyroidism and ophthalmopathy. Findings and caveats of the study: Blood samples included most of the expanded thyroid clonotypes exceeding 0.001.

The source material, RNA transcripts, was used to amplify TCR beta CDR3 regions. The primer set for the first-round RT-PCR of the TCR CDR3 was HTBI. From the multiplex PCR reads, TCRdb called clonotypes with MiXCR, one entry per CDR3 protein. Altogether fewer than 550,000 distinct CDR3 sequences are present, less than 25% being singletons, with the ten largest covering around 11%. Sequencing input: blood. This receptor was identified in a woman younger than 45 with Graves' ophthalmopathy.

The CDR3 protein is CASSPLQDHTEAFF. The DNA of the CDR3 is TGTGCCAGCAGCCCACTCCAGGATCACACTGAAGCTTTCTTT. The V gene is TRBV3-1, the J gene TRBJ1-1; D remains unclear. The germline CDR1 and CDR2 sequences are LGHDT and YNNKEL (reference sequence). This CDR3 has 14 amino acids. The V end lost 4 bases, the J end lost 3 bases, and 12 bases lay between the germline ends. Supplemented by reference TRBV3-1 and TRBJ1-1, the full variable domain reads DTAVSQTPKYLVTQMGNDKSIKCEQNLGHDTMYWYKQDSKKFLKIMFSYNNKELIINETVPNRFSPKSPDKAHLNLHINSLELGDSAVYFCASSPLQDHTEAFFGQGTRLTVV.